This T cell receptor beta chain derives from a study of T cells in localized non-small cell lung cancer (dated by TCRdb to the early 2020s). About the study as a whole: The study analyzed T cell repertoires of 200 to 250 early-stage NSCLC patients, comparing tumors and uninvolved tumor-adjacent lungs. The cohort comprised a few hundred treatment-naïve NSCLC patients with resected, localized lung tumors. The mean age of the NSCLC patients was about 62 years, with 120 to 150 men and nearly 110 women.

At diagnosis, tumor, uninvolved tumor-adjacent lung and peripheral blood were collected and then preserved as a mix of FFPE and fresh-frozen material. For TCR repertoire profiling, the blood samples were analyzed as peripheral blood mononuclear cells. A word on this clone: Its target antigen remains unknown. Per-nucleotide qualities are absent, and no much larger clonotype sits a single base away.

The immunoSEQ Assay was used to sequence TCR beta CDR3 regions from DNA. The authors' analysis ran thus. To compute T cell density, TCR beta template counts were normalized to usable DNA, which was estimated by amplifying housekeeping genes. The preseqR package was used to estimate richness by extrapolating to 400,000 templates for PBMC samples and to 120,000 templates for tissue samples. Clonality was calculated as one minus Pielou's evenness. To identify tissue-enriched TCRs, differential abundance testing was run on productive amino-acid clonotypes with a minimum total count of 5 and an alpha of 0.1. The Jaccard Index and the Morisita Overlap Index were used to measure repertoire overlap between compartments. TCR beta CDR3s were clustered by GLIPH together with public tetramer-defined viral CDR3s, and at least three viral sequences plus V-gene enrichment were required for viral motifs. The source is immuneACCESS, and TCRdb retained only in-frame sequences with V and J called. Part of the clones is not carried over; for the studies checked, unresolved V genes explain less than half of this, and the remainder is unexplained. V and J calls and clone size are given by that table; D and trimming were obtained from the DNA. The sample data list about 11,000 clones, and around 79% of these were observed just once. The ten biggest clones cover under 35% of the sample.

Overall study outcomes, separate from this receptor: A median of about 61 of the top 100 tumor clones turned up in the paired uninvolved adjacent lung, and 25 to 30 of those clones also ranked among the top 100 of that same adjacent lung. Because the study design was exploratory, TCR variables were selected using unadjusted p-values without false-discovery rate correction. Higher T cell density in blood was associated with longer overall survival, whereas higher clonality in adjacent lung was associated with shorter survival. Because multi-region tumor sequencing was not performed, intratumor heterogeneity could not be ruled out. Uninvolved tumor-adjacent lung showed the highest T cell clonality, higher than tumor, which suggests more focused antigenic responses in the uninvolved tumor-adjacent lung.

In the germline V gene, CDR1 corresponds to MDHEN and CDR2 to SYDVKM. The CDR3, from cysteine to phenylalanine, totals 15 residues. Of the read, only the CDR3 DNA is kept; its 45 bases are in frame from base 1. Trimming leaves V shorter by 5 bases and J shorter by 2 bases, with the junction holding 8 bases beyond the gene matches. This specimen consisted of peripheral blood, obtained before any cancer treatment. This TCR was recovered from a male donor at least 60 years old with stage I lung adenocarcinoma. The rearranged chain carries TRBV28 and TRBJ2-7, with TRBD2 identical over 8 junction bases. The CDR3 has the sequence CASSPRPGGTYEQYF. The DNA reads TGTGCCAGCAGTCCCCGCCCGGGAGGGACCTACGAGCAGTACTTC.